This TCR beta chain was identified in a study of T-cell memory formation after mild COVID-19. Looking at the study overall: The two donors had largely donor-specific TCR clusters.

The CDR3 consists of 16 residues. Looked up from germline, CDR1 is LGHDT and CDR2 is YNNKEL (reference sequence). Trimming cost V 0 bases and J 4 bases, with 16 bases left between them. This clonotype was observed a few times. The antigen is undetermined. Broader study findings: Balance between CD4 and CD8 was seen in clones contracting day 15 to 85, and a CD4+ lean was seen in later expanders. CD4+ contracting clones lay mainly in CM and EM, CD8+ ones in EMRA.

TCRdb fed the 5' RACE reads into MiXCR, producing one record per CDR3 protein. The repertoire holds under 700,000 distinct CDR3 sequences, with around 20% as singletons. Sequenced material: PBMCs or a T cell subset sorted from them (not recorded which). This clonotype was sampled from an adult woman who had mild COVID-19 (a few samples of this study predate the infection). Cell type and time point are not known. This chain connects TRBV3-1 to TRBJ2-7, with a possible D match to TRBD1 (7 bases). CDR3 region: CASSQEGGTAQYEQYF. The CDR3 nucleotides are TGTGCCAGCAGCCAAGAAGGGGGGACAGCTCAATACGAGCAGTACTTC.